These 13 T cell receptor beta chains originate from one sample sequenced in a study of CD8+ T cells in alopecia areata. In each case, RNA was isolated and then reverse transcribed into cDNA as the sequencing template. Using immunoSEQ multiplex PCR, the repertoire was profiled, and TCRdb retains in-frame clones only, with some absent. The sample consists of roughly 100,000 clones, around 60% of them appearing once. Described treatment: oral pan-JAK inhibitor, 5-10 mg twice daily. This specimen was CD8+ T cells sorted from blood, taken at week 4, from a patient treated with tofacitinib. Receptor source: a human donor with alopecia areata.

The chain links TRBV11-1 to TRBJ1-1, with D unresolved. This CDR3 is built from 13 residues. Germline CDR1 SGHAT, CDR2 FQDESV (reference sequence). V lost 2 bases to trimming and J lost 0 bases, with 4 bases between them. DNA for the CDR3: TGTGCCAGCAGCTTACCACTGAACACTGAAGCTTTCTTT. This translates into CASSLPLNTEAFF.

This chain uses TRBV7-2 with TRBJ2-7; D gene uncertain. The CDR3 loop spans 13 amino acids. CDR1 is SGHTA, CDR2 FQGNSA, per germline. Between the trimmed V and J ends, which lost 3 bases and 0 bases, there was a span of 6 bases. In DNA, the CDR3 is TGTGCCAGCAGCTTTTTCGTCTCCTACGAGCAGTACTTC. Protein: CASSFFVSYEQYF.

The rearrangement uses TRBV30 and TRBJ2-4; D is ambiguous. The CDR3 runs to 12 residues. Germline lookup yields CDR1 GTSNPN and CDR2 SVGIG (reference sequence). Trimming stripped 4 bases from V and 4 bases from J, with 8 bases between. The CDR3 nucleotides read TGTGCCTGGAAGTCAGAGAAAAACATTCAGTACTTC. Its translation is CAWKSEKNIQYF.

In this sample, this clone turned up many times. The chain's CDR3 is CASSFSGSSYEQYF. In nucleotides, the CDR3 is TGTGCCAGCAGCTTTAGCGGGAGCTCCTACGAGCAGTACTTC. The gene calls are TRBV5-6 and TRBJ2-7; 9 nucleotides align to TRBD2. This CDR3 is 14 amino acids long. Trimming at V came to 2 bases and at J to 0 bases, leaving 0 bases not matched to a gene. The germline V gene encodes CDR1 SGHDT and CDR2 YYEEEE.

This clone turned up a few times. The chain joins TRBV7-6 to TRBJ2-7; 8 bases line up with TRBD1. Trimming took 5 bases from V and 2 from J; bases not matched to a gene: 8. Germline V gene sequence: CDR1 SGHVS, CDR2 FNYEAQ. This CDR3 has 15 amino acids. The CDR3 protein is CASSLKPGQAYEQYF. CDR3 bases: TGTGCCAGCAGCCTCAAACCGGGACAGGCCTACGAGCAGTACTTC.

The chain is built from TRBV27 and TRBJ2-7, with D possibly matching TRBD1 (5 bases). Between the trimmed V and J ends, which lost 3 bases and 6 bases, there was a span of 12 bases. CDR1 and CDR2 (germline): MNHEY, SMNVEV (reference sequence). The CDR3 consists of 13 residues. The CDR3 spells CASSFSGKGEQYF. As DNA, the CDR3 is TGTGCCAGCAGTTTTTCAGGGAAAGGCGAGCAGTACTTC.

The CDR3 DNA follows: TGCGCCAGCAGCCATCAGGGACTGGGAATACAAGAGACCCAGTACTTC. This gives the protein CASSHQGLGIQETQYF. The rearrangement joins TRBV4-1 to TRBJ2-5; D is possibly TRBD2 (6 bases). The CDR3 loop spans 16 amino acids. Germline V gives CDR1 MGHRA, CDR2 YSYEKL. Trimming took off 3 bases at V and 2 bases at J, with 16 bases between the two ends.

This clone was seen once. The CDR3: CASILEGGVTKNIQYF. For the CDR3, the DNA is TGTGCCAGCATCCTAGAAGGCGGGGTCACCAAAAACATTCAGTACTTC. The genes are TRBV2 and TRBJ2-4; weak D call: TRBD2 (6 bases). The CDR3 has 16 residues. Germline assignment: CDR1 SNHLY and CDR2 FYNNEI. V was trimmed by 7 bases and J by 2 bases, leaving 18 bases between them.

The rearrangement joins TRBV6-1 to TRBJ2-2, with unresolved D. CDR1 and CDR2 from the germline V gene are MNHNS and SASEGT. V was cut by 7 bases and J by 4 bases, with 13 bases left in between. This CDR3 spans 14 amino acids. The CDR3 sequence: CASTSNWGTGELFF. The CDR3 DNA is TGTGCCAGCACCAGTAATTGGGGCACCGGGGAGCTGTTTTTT.

The chain combines TRBV5-1 with TRBJ2-5; no firm D call. Trimming stripped 7 bases from V and 4 bases from J, with 8 bases between. The CDR3 runs to 11 residues. CDR1 SGHRS and CDR2 YFSETQ come from the germline V gene. The CDR3 DNA follows: TGCGCCAGCGAAATCGGAGAGACCCAGTACTTC. This gives the protein CASEIGETQYF.

This chain links TRBV5-1 with TRBJ2-1; possibly TRBD2 for D (5 bases). This CDR3 is 14 amino acids long. CDR1 is SGHRS, CDR2 YFSETQ, per germline. V was shortened by 2 bases and J by 6 bases, with 12 bases between the two germline ends. The CDR3 DNA reads TGCGCCAGCAGCTTCACAAAACTAGGCAATGAGCAGTTCTTC. Its translation: CASSFTKLGNEQFF. The full variable domain, rest sourced from reference TRBV5-1 and TRBJ2-1, is KAGVTQTPRYLIKTRGQQVTLSCSPISGHRSVSWYQQTPGQGLQFLFEYFSETQRNKGNFPGRFSGRQFSNSRSEMNVSTLELGDSALYLCASSFTKLGNEQFFGPGTRLTVL.

The chain couples TRBV25-1 to TRBJ2-7, with TRBD1 matching 12 bases. The CDR3 has 15 amino acids. The junction had 8 bases not matched to a gene; V was cut back by 5 bases and J by 6 bases. Germline assignment: CDR1 MGHDK and CDR2 SYGVNS. CDR3 amino acids: CASSKTGTGGGEQYF. Here the CDR3 DNA reads TGTGCCAGCAGTAAAACCGGGACAGGGGGCGGCGAGCAGTACTTC.

The chain combines TRBV14 with TRBJ2-3; 7 positions agree with TRBD2. CDR1 SGHDN and CDR2 FVKESK come from the germline V gene. Germline trimming cut 3 bases from V and 6 bases from J; bases unmatched to any gene: 15. This CDR3 has 17 amino acids. DNA of the CDR3: TGTGCCAGCAGCCAGGTCGGGGGGTACTCATCTTTGGATACGCAGTATTTT. This codes for CASSQVGGYSSLDTQYF.